This T cell receptor beta chain was identified in a study of T cell responses to AZD1222 COVID-19 vaccine. The study's findings and limits: Females made up more of the donors, who were largely white British, and clonal diversity may have come out too low.

Germline V gene lookup returns CDR1 MNHEY and CDR2 SMNVEV (reference sequence). The trim removed 5 bases at V and 5 bases at J, leaving 6 bases unmatched. The CDR3 spans 13 residues. Libraries were prepared by immunoSEQ multiplex PCR; TCRdb keeps only in-frame clonotypes and omits some of them. Here the sample spans about 130,000 clones, less than 95% being singletons. Of note for this clone: What it recognizes is unknown.

This TCR derives from an adult in good health. The chain combines TRBV27 with TRBJ2-7; 7 nucleotides align to TRBD2. Sequenced here: peripheral blood, sampled on day 0 of MenACWY control vaccination. Here the CDR3 DNA reads TGTGCCAGCAGTCCCGACGCGGGAGACGAGCAGTACTTC. Its translation is CASSPDAGDEQYF.